The present TCR beta chain was sequenced within a study of vaccination effects on CD4 cells after COVID-19. This clone has a handful of counts. What it recognizes is unknown. Method: immunoSEQ multiplex PCR; TCRdb's copy keeps in-frame clones and lacks some. The table records more than 50,000 clones, roughly 76% of them present only once. Viral peptide pool expansion of antigen-specific CD4+ T cells preceded sequencing in the ViraFEST assay. Culturing for more than 9 days preceded CD4+ T cell isolation. Each participant received a vaccine that was either BNT162b2 or mRNA-1273, given as two doses. Every well housed around 2 million PBMC, which grew in culture alongside about 9.9 IU/ml IL-2 and about 10 ug/ml peptides. Cells had half their medium changed to IL-2 medium on days 3 and 7. This clonotype was sampled from a human donor who received a COVID-19 vaccine. The specimen was CD4+ T cells from PBMCs cultured with HCoV-OC43 spike peptides, collected after COVID-19 vaccination. The subset was: HCoV-OC43 spike overlapping peptide pool stimulation.

In DNA, the CDR3 is TGTGCCAGTAGTATCGACAGTGGAAACACCATATATTTT. Translating gives CASSIDSGNTIYF. V gene TRBV19 combines with J gene TRBJ1-3, with D possibly matching TRBD1 (5 bases). This CDR3 has 13 residues. Germline CDR1 is LNHDA and CDR2 is SQIVND (reference sequence). V lost 3 bases, J lost 3 bases, and 6 bases lay in between. The full variable domain, with the rest looked up from reference TRBV19 and TRBJ1-3, is DGGITQSPKYLFRKEGQNVTLSCEQNLNHDAMYWYRQDPGQGLRLIYYSQIVNDFQKGDIAEGYSVSREKKESFPLTVTSAQKNPTAFYLCASSIDSGNTIYFGEGSWLTVV.